The next 8 T cell receptor beta chains were all read from a single sample in a study of beta chain features in type 1 diabetes. Expressed TCRB transcripts were sequenced because the isolated RNA had all been reverse transcribed beforehand. The method was immunoSEQ multiplex PCR; TCRdb's version includes in-frame clones alone and lacks a portion of them. The sample consists of 150,000 to 200,000 clones, roughly 60% of them appearing once. Study findings and constraints: Shortening of TCRB CDR3s, moderate but significant, appeared in all four CD4+ subsets of Type 1 diabetes patients.

What these receptors recognize is not known. The sequenced material came from naive CD4+ T cells from blood. These receptors came from a man aged 25-45 years with type 1 diabetes.

This clone was detected a few times. J is TRBJ1-5 and V is TRBV4-3; D gene ambiguous. Deletions cut 0 bases from V and 4 bases from J, with 13 bases between. The CDR3 is 16 amino acids. The V gene's germline CDR1 is LGHNA and CDR2 YSLEER. The CDR3 nucleotides are TGCGCCAGCAGCCAAGATGGGCAGTATCTTAATCAGCCCCAGCATTTT. Its translation: CASSQDGQYLNQPQHF.

The chain recombines TRBV2 with TRBJ1-6; tentatively, D is TRBD1 (6 bases). The germline V gene encodes CDR1 SNHLY and CDR2 FYNNEI. V dropped 5 bases and J dropped 6 bases, with 8 bases sitting between them. The CDR3 runs 13 residues. The CDR3 is CASSTDSNSPLHF. Written as DNA, the CDR3 is TGTGCCAGCAGTACGGACAGTAATTCACCCCTCCACTTT.

This clone turned up a few times. This sequence joins TRBV29-1 and TRBJ1-1, with 8 bases lining up with TRBD1. Germline assignment: CDR1 SQVTM and CDR2 ANQGSEA. The CDR3 is made up of 15 amino acids. V was clipped by 4 bases and J by 0 bases; unmatched bases: 7. CDR3 in DNA: TGCAGCGTTGTACGACAGGGGCAAGTGAACACTGAAGCTTTCTTT. Translated, it gives CSVVRQGQVNTEAFF.

V usage is TRBV29-1 and J usage is TRBJ1-2, with no clear D. The ends were cut back, 3 bases at V and 4 bases at J, with 12 bases in the middle. The CDR3 has 13 residues. Germline V lookup: CDR1 SQVTM, CDR2 ANQGSEA. The CDR3 sequence: CSVDVRTLYGYTF. For the CDR3, the DNA is TGCAGCGTTGATGTCCGTACTCTCTATGGCTACACCTTC.

This chain connects TRBV29-1 to TRBJ1-1, with no clear D. V shed 3 bases and J shed 10 bases, with 18 bases lying between them. This CDR3 has 13 amino acids. Germline values: CDR1 SQVTM, CDR2 ANQGSEA. The CDR3 spells CSVDRLLERGAFF. In nucleotides, the CDR3 is TGCAGCGTTGATAGGCTTCTGGAGAGAGGAGCTTTCTTT.

The rearrangement joins TRBV30 to TRBJ2-7; D call uncertain. Germline V gene lookup returns CDR1 GTSNPN and CDR2 SVGIG (reference sequence). V lost 0 bases, J lost 2 bases, and 11 bases lay in between. The CDR3 spans 14 residues. CDR3 nucleotide sequence: TGTGCCTGGAGTGTTGGTCCGCAGCCCTACGAGCAGTACTTC. This sequence encodes CAWSVGPQPYEQYF.

This clone was seen only a few times. The chain is built from TRBV19 and TRBJ1-1; D is undetermined. This CDR3 is 15 amino acids long. In germline, CDR1 is LNHDA, CDR2 SQIVND (reference sequence). Trimming cost V 1 base and J 1 base, with 10 bases left between them. The CDR3 region is CASSIGHSKNTEAFF. The CDR3 bases are TGTGCCAGTAGTATAGGGCACAGTAAGAACACTGAAGCTTTCTTT.

The V call is TRBV9, the J call TRBJ1-1; D ambiguous. Between the trimmed V and J ends, which lost 4 bases and 0 bases, there was a span of 19 bases. Germline V gene sequence: CDR1 SGDLS, CDR2 YYNGEE. There are 17 residues in the CDR3. For the CDR3, the DNA is TGTGCCAGCAGCCTCAGTGGAACCGACACCATGAACACTGAAGCTTTCTTT. Its protein product is CASSLSGTDTMNTEAFF.